The T cell receptor beta chain under discussion was sequenced for a study of blood T cell repertoires in COVID-19. Clones were sequenced by immunoSEQ multiplex PCR, and TCRdb holds only the in-frame ones, with some missing. The sample consists of 310,000 or so clones, roughly 90% of them appearing once. The CDR3 contains 19 residues. Germline V lookup: CDR1 KGHDR, CDR2 SFDVKD. The V and J ends lost 4 bases and 1 base, in that order; junction bases with no gene match: 15. This receptor was identified in a woman in her twenties or thirties with COVID-19, enrolled during active disease. The chain joins TRBV24-1 to TRBJ1-2; 9 bases are a match to TRBD1. The sample taken for sequencing was peripheral blood. DNA of the CDR3: TGTGCCACCAGTGACCGACACCGGGACAGGGCCTTTTTTAACTATGGCTACACCTTC. Translating it yields CATSDRHRDRAFFNYGYTF.